This T cell receptor (beta chain) was sequenced in a study of human T cells and chemical hapten exposure. Documented time point: pre-sensitization, week 0. This sample's treatment: therapeutic diphenylcyclopropenone sensitization with weekly scalp DPC. Blood collection took place prior to placing each patch test. Trimming at V came to 5 bases and at J to 4 bases, leaving 7 bases not matched to a gene. The CDR3 extends over 17 amino acids. Germline V gives CDR1 SEHNR, CDR2 FQNEAQ (reference sequence). TCRdb redid the calling of the RACE reads with MiXCR, one entry per CDR3 protein. There are roughly 250,000 distinct CDR3 sequences in the sample; about 9% occur only once, and less than 3% lies in the top ten.

The specimen comprised whole blood, sampled in connection with sensitization to the hapten diphenylcyclopropenone (DPC). The rearrangement joins TRBV7-9 to TRBJ2-2; the match to TRBD2 covers 13 bases. The source is a woman between 35 and 50 years old with alopecia areata. Some clones in this sample may be carry-over from other donors' samples. CDR3 residues: CASSLPGLAGFTGELFF. The CDR3 DNA reads TGTGCCAGCAGCCTGCCGGGACTAGCGGGGTTCACCGGGGAGCTGTTTTTT.